This T cell receptor beta chain was recovered during a study of blood T cell repertoires in COVID-19. Germline V lookup: CDR1 SEHNR, CDR2 FQNEAQ (reference sequence). Trimming cost V 1 base and J 4 bases, with 13 bases left between them. The CDR3 consists of 15 residues. In its sample, this clone was seen once. Repertoires were generated with immunoSEQ multiplex PCR, while TCRdb's copy carries only in-frame clones and drops some. This table has 350,000 to 400,000 clones, roughly 86% appearing once. Which cohort a participant joined came from the clinical history participants gave. This chain connects TRBV7-9 to TRBJ1-2, with a weak D call TRBD1 (5 bases). The sequence was obtained from a young woman who had recovered from COVID-19. The sequenced material came from PBMCs or T cells enriched from blood (not recorded which). The CDR3 sequence is CASSLEEGLSYGYTF. For the CDR3, the DNA is TGTGCCAGCAGCTTAGAGGAGGGACTCTCCTATGGCTACACCTTC. Full variable domain (missing parts from reference TRBV7-9 and TRBJ1-2): DTGVSQNPRHKITKRGQNVTFRCDPISEHNRLYWYRQTLGQGPEFLTYFQNEAQLEKSRLLSDRFSAERPKGSFSTLEIQRTEQGDSAMYLCASSLEEGLSYGYTFGSGTRLTVV.